This T cell receptor (beta chain) was recovered during a study of blood T cell repertoires in COVID-19. About the research overall: The analysed material was cDNA or gDNA that came from T cells, B-cell-depleted T cells, or PBMCs.

CDR3 length equals 18 residues. Original handling: From reference gene primer amplification, estimates of nucleated cell counts were derived. Assay: immunoSEQ multiplex PCR; the TCRdb copy retains only in-frame clones and omits some. The V and J calls and clone size are taken from that table; D and trimming were inferred from the DNA. This table holds 250,000 to 300,000 clones, approximately 87% found once. During active infection, Seattle patients enrolled and were then monitored through disease. Sequencing was carried out using peripheral blood. This chain connects TRBV21-1 to TRBJ1-1; the D call in the table, TRBD1, was not verified against the DNA. TRBV21-1 counts as a pseudogene. The sequence was obtained from a young woman with COVID-19, enrolled during active disease. CDR3 sequence reads: CASSALRGDRGRRTEAFF. DNA of the CDR3: TGTGCCAGCAGCGCCCTACGTGGGGACAGGGGGCGTCGGACTGAAGCTTTCTTT.